This TCR beta chain was documented in a study of STAT3 mutations in large granular lymphocyte leukemia. Germline loops: CDR1 KGHSH, CDR2 LQKENI. The CDR3 covers 15 residues. The J segment lost 7 bases and the V segment lost 5 bases, leaving 10 bases of the junction unmatched. Points on this clone: The antigen remains unidentified.

Repertoires were generated with immunoSEQ multiplex PCR, while TCRdb's copy carries only in-frame clones and drops some. This table holds 1,300 to 1,500 clones, 55% to 70% found once. Study results and limitations: In T-cell large granular lymphocyte leukemia, about half of patients showed multiple immunodominant subclonotypes.

The chain links TRBV18 to TRBJ2-4; the match to TRBD2 covers 8 bases. This clonotype was sampled from a woman aged 70-85 years with T-cell large granular lymphocyte leukemia. Some clones in this sample may be carry-over from other donors' samples. Material: peripheral blood mononuclear cells. This CDR3 reads CASSSSGTRANIQYF. The CDR3 DNA is TGTGCCAGCTCATCGTCCGGGACTAGGGCGAACATTCAGTACTTC.